This entry features one TCR beta chain sequence. The sample comes from a study of blood T cell repertoires in COVID-19. Overall study: The study drew acute and convalescent COVID-19 samples from the United States, Italy and Spain. In each case, the material was cDNA or gDNA derived from T cells, B-cell-depleted T cells, or PBMCs.

This CDR3 spans 13 amino acids. Trimming took 0 bases from V and 3 from J, leaving 7 bases between them. CDR1 SGDLS and CDR2 YYNGEE come from the germline V gene. Per the authors' pipeline: Reference gene primer amplification gave estimated nucleated cell counts. Assay used: immunoSEQ multiplex PCR; TCRdb lists only in-frame clones, some missing. For V, J and clone size, that table is used; D and trimming come from the DNA. The table lists about 150,000 clones, around 80% of them singletons. Source material: peripheral blood. The V and J genes are TRBV9 and TRBJ2-7, with D unclear. The clonotype comes from a woman aged 55-69 years with acute or convalescent COVID-19. In nucleotides, the CDR3 is TGTGCCAGCAGCGTAGCTGGCCGCTACGAGCAGTACTTC. Translation gives CASSVAGRYEQYF.